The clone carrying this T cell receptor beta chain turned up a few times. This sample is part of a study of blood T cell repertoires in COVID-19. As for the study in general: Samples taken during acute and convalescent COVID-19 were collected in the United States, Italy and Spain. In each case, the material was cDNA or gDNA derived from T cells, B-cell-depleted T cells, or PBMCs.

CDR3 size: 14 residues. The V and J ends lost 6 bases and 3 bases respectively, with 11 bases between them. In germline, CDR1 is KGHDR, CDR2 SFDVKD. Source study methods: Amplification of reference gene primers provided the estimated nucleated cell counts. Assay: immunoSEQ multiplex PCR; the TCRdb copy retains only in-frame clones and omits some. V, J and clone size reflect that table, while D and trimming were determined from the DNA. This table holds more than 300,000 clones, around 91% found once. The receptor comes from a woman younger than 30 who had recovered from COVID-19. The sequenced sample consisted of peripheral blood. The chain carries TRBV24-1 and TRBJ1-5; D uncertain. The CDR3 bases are TGTGCCACCAGTCAAGGGAGTAACAATCAGCCCCAGCATTTT. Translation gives CATSQGSNNQPQHF.